Listed below are T cell receptor beta chains from one sample, sequenced in a study of blood T cells in healthy people across ages. TCRdb re-called the 5' RACE reads with MiXCR, one entry per CDR3 protein. The table includes 1,800,000 or so distinct CDR3 sequences, about two fifths detected once. Sequencing was performed on blood. These receptors came from a human donor in good health. CDR3s include the opening cysteine and the closing phenylalanine or tryptophan.

V gene,J gene,CDR3 length,CDR3 protein
TRBV28,TRBJ2-6,15,CTSTPGTESGNVRTF
TRBV20-1,TRBJ2-7,14,CSARNPGLTYEQYF
TRBV9,TRBJ1-3,14,CASSSWTGGNTIYF
TRBV27,TRBJ2-3,13,CASSSTLPGTQYF
TRBV6-1,TRBJ1-5,14,CASTPTASNQPQHF
TRBV18,TRBJ2-3,13,CASSLPTLSDEYF
TRBV19,TRBJ1-2,18,CASSMDPLRPRTSYGYTF
TRBV6-2/TRBV6-3,TRBJ1-5,14,CASSFLYSNQPQHF
TRBV7-2,TRBJ2-7,15,CASSLAAGQRNEQYF
TRBV11-2,TRBJ2-1,14,CASSLRSGSNGQFF
TRBV3-1,TRBJ1-4,14,CASSHLGYNEKLFF
TRBV5-6,TRBJ1-2,14,CASSSGPGDYGYTF
TRBV5-6,TRBJ1-2,12,CASGQGGNGYTF
TRBV12-3/TRBV12-4,TRBJ1-2,14,CASSLTGEYYGYTF
TRBV12-5,TRBJ2-1,18,CASGSDFEGGATYNEQFF
TRBV18,TRBJ2-2,16,CASSSLRGSGTGELFF
TRBV20-1,TRBJ1-2,15,CSAPLARVHNYGYTF
TRBV3-1,TRBJ1-6,17,CASSHVRGCLGYSPLHF
TRBV7-3,TRBJ2-5,15,CASSRKGTTQETQYF
TRBV7-2,TRBJ2-6,16,CASSFNRASGANVLTF
TRBV3-1,TRBJ1-2,15,CASSPDGGQGHGYTF
TRBV3-1,TRBJ1-5,13,CASSQDTSQPQHF
TRBV7-2,TRBJ1-2,14,CASSLAHRAGSYTF
TRBV5-6,TRBJ2-1,17,CASSPTSGGPRGNEQFF
TRBV6-5,TRBJ2-2,15,CASRTGTGVTGELFF
TRBV4-2,TRBJ2-6,16,CASSQVGSSGANVLTF
TRBV7-2,TRBJ1-2,16,CASSFGRGLANYGYTF
TRBV10-3,TRBJ2-3,14,CAISESTGTDTQYF
TRBV15,TRBJ2-7,14,CATSYGQGSYEQYF
TRBV28,TRBJ1-5,14,CASIGQRGDQPQHF
TRBV7-8,TRBJ2-6,17,CASTILGGASGANVLTF
TRBV6-2/TRBV6-3,TRBJ1-2,13,CASNEPANYGYTF
TRBV12-3/TRBV12-4,TRBJ2-3,15,CASSFSLVSTDTQYF
TRBV9,TRBJ2-3,16,CASSENPENSTDTQYF
TRBV29-1,TRBJ1-1,11,CSVSRVTEAFF
TRBV6-6,TRBJ2-7,14,CASSYLSGAYEQYF
TRBV7-3,TRBJ2-5,13,CANSPQGGETQYF
TRBV20-1,TRBJ2-1,11,CTWTANNEQFF
TRBV6-6,.,15,CASSPRTSGAIEQYF
TRBV7-2,TRBJ2-7,14,CASSLVDGRYEQYF
TRBV6-4,TRBJ1-1,15,CASSPQPGGDTEAFF